This T cell receptor (beta chain) was captured by sequencing in a study of T cell responses to AZD1222 COVID-19 vaccine. The method was immunoSEQ multiplex PCR; TCRdb's version includes in-frame clones alone and lacks a portion of them. The sample records under 200,000 clones, approximately 90% being singletons. V lost 5 bases to trimming and J lost 9 bases, with 13 bases between them. This CDR3 contains 11 residues. Germline values: CDR1 SQVTM, CDR2 ANQGSEA. V and J are TRBV29-1 and TRBJ1-2; perhaps TRBD1 as D (5 bases). This receptor was identified in an adult in good health. The sample here was peripheral blood, taken on day 0 of AZD1222 vaccination. The CDR3: CSVRGAERYTF. In DNA form, the CDR3 reads TGCAGCGTTAGAGGGGCGGAACGCTACACCTTC.